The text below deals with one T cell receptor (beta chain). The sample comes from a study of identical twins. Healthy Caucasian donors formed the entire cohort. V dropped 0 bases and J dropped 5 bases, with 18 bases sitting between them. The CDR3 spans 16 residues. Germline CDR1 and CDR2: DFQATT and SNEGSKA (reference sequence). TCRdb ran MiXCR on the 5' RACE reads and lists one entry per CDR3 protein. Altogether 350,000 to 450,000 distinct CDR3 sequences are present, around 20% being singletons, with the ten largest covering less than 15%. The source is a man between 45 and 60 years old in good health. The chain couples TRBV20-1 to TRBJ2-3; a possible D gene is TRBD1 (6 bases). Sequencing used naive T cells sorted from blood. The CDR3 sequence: CSARDFGTWLEDTQYF. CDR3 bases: TGCAGTGCTAGAGATTTCGGGACATGGCTGGAAGATACGCAGTATTTT.